These T cell receptor beta chains were read from a single sample in a study of T cell responses to AZD1222 COVID-19 vaccine. Repertoires were generated with immunoSEQ multiplex PCR, while TCRdb's copy carries only in-frame clones and drops some. This sample has approximately 90,000 clones, with around nine tenths found just once. This specimen consisted of peripheral blood, obtained on day 0 of AZD1222 vaccination. The receptors derive from an adult in good health. The CDR3 runs from the conserved cysteine through the conserved F or W. D genes are given only for firm matches. Size is stated for part of the rows, as once, few or many counts, or as a class when the clone is expanded.

TRBJ1-6,-,-,TRBV9,CASSAETEYNSPLHF,TGTGCCAGCAGCGCCGAGACAGAGTATAATTCACCCCTCCACTTT
TRBJ1-5,TRBD1,-,TRBV19,CASNSQGAANNQPQHF,TGTGCCAGTAACTCGCAGGGGGCAGCAAACAATCAGCCCCAGCATTTT
TRBJ1-2,-,-,TRBV4-1,CASSRPPAAYGYTF,TGCGCCAGCAGCCGCCCCCCGGCGGCGTATGGCTACACCTTC
TRBJ1-1,-,-,TRBV2,CASSDSPTVNTEAFF,TGTGCCAGCAGTGACTCCCCGACAGTGAACACTGAAGCTTTCTTT
TRBJ2-2,-,-,TRBV7-8,CASSRTPYTGELFF,TGTGCCAGCAGTCGGACCCCCTACACCGGGGAGCTGTTTTTT
TRBJ1-2,-,-,TRBV3-1/TRBV3-2,CASSSGASGYTF,TGTGCCAGCAGCTCAGGGGCTTCTGGCTACACCTTC
TRBJ2-4,-,-,TRBV5-5,CASSLGLAGNIQYF,TGTGCCAGCAGCTTGGGCCTAGCCGGAAACATTCAGTACTTC
TRBJ1-4,TRBD1,-,TRBV28,CAATRDRDQGNEKLFF,TGTGCCGCTACCCGGGACAGGGACCAAGGAAATGAAAAACTGTTTTTT
TRBJ1-2,-,once,TRBV6-5,CASSHVTDGYTF,TGTGCCAGCAGTCACGTGACAGATGGCTACACCTTC
TRBJ2-2,-,-,TRBV19,CASSIGGGSDTGELFF,TGTGCCAGTAGTATAGGTGGAGGGTCGGACACCGGGGAGCTGTTTTTT
TRBJ2-5,-,-,TRBV5-1,CASSLWAGGVQETQYF,TGCGCCAGCAGCTTGTGGGCAGGGGGGGTCCAAGAGACCCAGTACTTC
TRBJ1-2,-,-,TRBV7-8,CASSPDRRMNYTF,TGTGCCAGCAGCCCCGACAGGCGTATGAACTACACCTTC
TRBJ2-7,TRBD1,-,TRBV7-9,CASSRLSGTALRGQYF,TGTGCCAGCAGTCGGCTGTCCGGGACAGCGCTACGAGGGCAGTACTTC
TRBJ2-1,-,-,TRBV5-6,CASSFKKGRDSYNEQFF,TGTGCCAGCAGCTTTAAAAAGGGTAGGGACTCTTACAATGAGCAGTTCTTC
TRBJ2-7,-,-,TRBV7-8,CASSLAAEQYF,TGTGCCAGCAGCTTAGCTGCCGAGCAGTACTTC